This is a list of T cell receptor beta chains from one sample in a study of blood T cell repertoires in COVID-19. Sequencing was performed with immunoSEQ multiplex PCR; in TCRdb, only in-frame clones are kept and a portion is missing. The repertoire holds over 30,000 clones, with more than 70% as singletons. The material sequenced was peripheral blood. The source is a man older than 75 with active or convalescent COVID-19. Each CDR3 is given with its conserved first and last residue. A D gene is named only where the DNA matches it firmly. Clone sizes are given selectively: once, few, many, or a class where the clone is expanded.

d_call cdr3_length j_call clone_size v_call cdr3_aa cdr3_nt
NA 18 TRBJ2-2 NA TRBV5-6 CASSYGGNRFANTGELFF TGTGCCAGCAGTTATGGCGGGAACCGGTTCGCGAACACCGGGGAGCTGTTTTTT
TRBD2 16 TRBJ2-7 NA TRBV11-2 CASSLWRREVGYEQYF TGTGCCAGCAGCCTATGGCGGCGGGAGGTAGGCTACGAGCAGTACTTC
NA 15 TRBJ2-1 NA TRBV7-8 CASSPTTFGGAEQFF TGTGCCAGCAGCCCGACGACCTTTGGGGGGGCCGAGCAGTTCTTC
TRBD2 18 TRBJ2-7 NA TRBV19 CASSTTGLEGLAKYEQYF TGTGCCAGTAGTACGACAGGTCTAGAGGGACTAGCTAAGTACGAGCAGTACTTC
NA 14 TRBJ2-5 NA TRBV6-5 CASTPGPGRPIQYF TGTGCCAGCACCCCCGGGCCCGGGAGACCAATCCAGTACTTC
TRBD1 16 TRBJ1-1 NA TRBV4-3 CASSQAGTGDDTEAFF TGCGCCAGCAGCCAAGCCGGGACAGGGGACGACACTGAAGCTTTCTTT
NA 12 TRBJ2-7 NA TRBV10-3 CAISELADEQYF TGTGCCATCAGTGAGCTAGCAGATGAGCAGTACTTC
NA 15 TRBJ2-1 NA TRBV13 CASSPSRGVYNEQFF TGTGCCAGCAGCCCGTCCCGGGGAGTCTACAATGAGCAGTTCTTC
TRBD1 13 TRBJ1-1 few TRBV12-3/TRBV12-4 CASSQDRGAEAFF TGTGCCAGCAGCCAAGACAGGGGTGCTGAAGCTTTCTTT
TRBD2 13 TRBJ2-1 NA TRBV7-9 CASSPGGGLRQFF TGTGCCAGCAGCCCCGGGGGAGGGTTACGGCAGTTCTTC
TRBD1 14 TRBJ1-2 NA TRBV3-1/TRBV3-2 CASSQRETGSGYTF TGTGCCAGCAGCCAACGCGAGACAGGGTCTGGCTACACCTTC
TRBD2 21 TRBJ2-1 NA TRBV27 CASRGETGTSGRGSSYNEQFF TGTGCCAGCAGGGGGGAAACCGGGACTAGCGGGAGGGGGAGCTCCTACAATGAGCAGTTCTTC
NA 14 TRBJ2-3 NA TRBV7-2 CASSLEWGGDTQYF TGTGCCAGCAGCTTAGAGTGGGGAGGAGATACGCAGTATTTT
NA 15 TRBJ1-1 NA TRBV19 CASSIVGSRDTEAFF TGTGCCAGTAGTATAGTGGGCAGTCGTGACACTGAAGCTTTCTTT
TRBD1 15 TRBJ2-2 NA TRBV5-1 CASSYGTGLPGELFF TGCGCCAGCAGCTACGGGACAGGGCTGCCCGGGGAGCTGTTTTTT
NA 12 TRBJ2-7 once TRBV6-5 CASTPSGFEQYF TGTGCCAGCACCCCGTCAGGGTTCGAGCAGTACTTC
NA 17 TRBJ2-1 NA TRBV4-2 CASSQGSSSGAYNEQFF TGTGCCAGCAGCCAAGGCAGCAGCTCGGGAGCCTACAATGAGCAGTTCTTC
NA 14 TRBJ2-7 NA TRBV7-8 CASSLTGQPYEQYF TGTGCCAGCAGCTTGACCGGACAGCCCTACGAGCAGTACTTC
TRBD1 13 TRBJ1-2 NA TRBV6-2/TRBV6-3 CASSFGTGRGYTF TGTGCCAGCAGTTTCGGGACAGGCCGGGGCTACACCTTC
NA 16 TRBJ2-3 NA TRBV6-2/TRBV6-3 CASSYGGSASTDTQYF TGTGCCAGCAGTTACGGGGGCAGCGCTAGCACAGATACGCAGTATTTT
NA 16 TRBJ2-3 once TRBV21-1 CASFDCGRKVYDTQYF TGTGCCAGCTTTGATTGCGGGAGGAAGGTGTACGATACGCAGTATTTT
TRBD1 13 TRBJ1-2 NA TRBV28 CASRPGGFWGYTF TGTGCCAGCAGACCAGGGGGGTTTTGGGGCTACACCTTC
TRBD2 15 TRBJ2-2 NA TRBV27 CASSFSGLYTGELFF TGTGCCAGCAGTTTTAGCGGGCTGTACACCGGGGAGCTGTTTTTT
TRBD1 16 TRBJ1-2 NA TRBV28 CASSLGGTGGIYGYTF TGTGCCAGCAGTTTAGGAGGTACAGGGGGCATCTATGGCTACACCTTC
NA 17 TRBJ1-3 NA TRBV7-6 CASSPRANVGPGNTIYF TGTGCCAGCAGCCCGAGGGCAAACGTCGGTCCTGGAAACACCATATATTTT
TRBD2 18 TRBJ2-3 NA TRBV10-3 CAISSGLAGRWGTDTQYF TGTGCCATCAGTTCAGGACTAGCGGGACGGTGGGGCACAGATACGCAGTATTTT
TRBD2 14 TRBJ2-7 NA TRBV2 CASSDGGRVLEQYF TGTGCCAGCAGTGATGGAGGGAGGGTCCTCGAGCAGTACTTC
TRBD2 14 TRBJ2-7 NA TRBV6-5 CASSYGRETYEQYF TGTGCCAGCAGTTACGGGAGGGAGACTTACGAGCAGTACTTC
NA 15 TRBJ1-5 NA TRBV6-5 CASSIAGVQGQPQHF TGTGCCAGCAGCATTGCAGGGGTTCAGGGGCAGCCCCAGCATTTT
NA 13 TRBJ2-7 NA TRBV5-1 CASSIPNSYEQYF TGCGCCAGCAGCATTCCAAATTCCTACGAGCAGTACTTC
NA 15 TRBJ1-4 NA TRBV27 CASSLTGQRNEKLFF TGTGCCAGCAGTTTAACTGGACAGAGAAATGAAAAACTGTTTTTT
TRBD1 18 TRBJ1-1 NA TRBV7-8 CASSLSVYAGGEGTEAFF TGTGCCAGCAGCTTATCTGTATACGCAGGGGGCGAGGGCACTGAAGCTTTCTTT
TRBD1 14 TRBJ1-1 NA TRBV6-4 CASARDRDGTEAFF TGTGCCAGCGCCCGGGACAGGGACGGCACTGAAGCTTTCTTT
NA 15 TRBJ1-6 many TRBV4-1 CASSPTGTNNSPLHF TGCGCCAGCAGCCCGACGGGAACTAATAATTCACCCCTCCACTTT